Given below is one TCR beta chain in context. The target antigen is unknown. Germline V gene lookup returns CDR1 SGHNT and CDR2 YYREEE (reference sequence). V lost 1 base to trimming and J lost 3 bases, with 12 bases between them. CDR3 length: 15 amino acids. The data are from a study of cytomegalovirus exposure and HLA in healthy donors. Libraries were prepared by immunoSEQ multiplex PCR; TCRdb keeps only in-frame clonotypes and omits some of them. The table shows about 250,000 clones, with roughly 90% occurring only once. Whole-study results and caveats: The study recorded 150 to 200 TCR beta chains that were cytomegalovirus-associated.

The sequenced sample was PBMCs. The clonotype was recovered from a man between 18 and 29 years old in good health and CMV-seropositive. The rearrangement links TRBV5-4 to TRBJ2-3, with D unresolved. The CDR3 DNA is TGTGCCAGCAGCTTGTCCTGGCAGGCGACAGATACGCAGTATTTT. It codes for CASSLSWQATDTQYF.